This passage covers 5 T cell receptor beta chains from one sample sequenced in a study of T cells in Graves' hyperthyroidism and ophthalmopathy. The TCR beta CDR3 regions underwent amplification using RNA transcripts as the source. A set of HTBI primers served as the primers for a first-round RT-PCR of the TCR CDR3. Each CDR3 protein is one row after TCRdb ran MiXCR on the multiplex PCR reads. The sample gives about 480,000 distinct CDR3 sequences, over 13% of which show up once; 17% is in the top ten. Sequencing input: blood. These receptors all stem from a woman aged 18-29 years with Graves' hyperthyroidism.

This chain connects TRBV20-1 to TRBJ1-1; D perhaps matches TRBD1 (5 bases). In germline, CDR1 is DFQATT, CDR2 SNEGSKA (reference sequence). V gave up 1 base and J gave up 0 bases, with 9 bases separating them. The CDR3 extends over 14 amino acids. For the CDR3, the DNA is TGCAGTGCTAGAGTTGGGGCCCTGAACACTGAAGCTTTCTTT. Its translation: CSARVGALNTEAFF.

This clonotype was detected many times. This chain connects TRBV15 to TRBJ2-1, with D possibly TRBD2 on 5 matching bases. The length of the CDR3 is 15 residues. Germline assignment: CDR1 LNHNV and CDR2 YYDKDF (reference sequence). V was clipped by 5 bases and J by 0 bases, with 11 bases between them. The DNA for the CDR3 is TGTGCCACCAGCGGGAGCAGAAACTCCTACAATGAGCAGTTCTTC. Residues: CATSGSRNSYNEQFF.

This clonotype was counted a few times. The J gene is TRBJ2-3, the V gene TRBV12-3 or TRBV12-4; no definite D call. There are 15 residues in the CDR3. V gave up 3 bases and J gave up 2 bases, with 12 bases separating them. The CDR3 coding sequence is TGTGCCAGCAGTTTTTACCCCGATTTCACAGATACGCAGTATTTT. Its translation is CASSFYPDFTDTQYF.

This clonotype was recorded many times. For the CDR3, the DNA is TGTGCGGGCGGGGGGGCCGCAACTAATGAAAAACTGTTTTTT. This encodes CAGGGAATNEKLFF. This chain uses TRBV28 with TRBJ1-4, with D perhaps TRBD1 (6 bases). This CDR3 spans 14 amino acids. The V gene's germline CDR1 is MDHEN and CDR2 SYDVKM.

This clonotype has ten or more counts. The chain links TRBV11-2 to TRBJ1-2, with 9 bases fitting TRBD1. V shed 8 bases and J 5 bases; nucleotides not matched to a gene: 9. This CDR3 is 14 amino acids long. The V gene's germline CDR1 is SGHAT and CDR2 FQNNGV. The DNA of the CDR3 is TGTGCCAGCCGGACAGGGGAGATAGGATATGGCTACACCTTC. It is translated as CASRTGEIGYGYTF. Full variable domain (outside the CDR3, taken from reference TRBV11-2 and TRBJ1-2): EAGVAQSPRYKIIEKRQSVAFWCNPISGHATLYWYQQILGQGPKLLIQFQNNGVVDDSQLPKDRFSAERLKGVDSTLKIQPAKLEDSAVYLCASRTGEIGYGYTFGSGTRLTVV.